One and the same sample provided the 32 T cell receptor beta chains below, sequenced in a study of cytomegalovirus exposure and HLA in healthy donors. Clones were read by immunoSEQ multiplex PCR, and TCRdb kept only the in-frame ones, dropping some. The table shows 180,000 or so clones, with approximately 89% occurring only once. The source material was PBMCs. The receptor source for this set is a man aged 25-40 years in good health and CMV-seropositive.

There are a few counts of this clone. The rearrangement uses TRBV2 and TRBJ1-2; D gene ambiguous. V was shortened by 7 bases and J by 6 bases, with 9 bases between the two germline ends. CDR1 SNHLY and CDR2 FYNNEI come from the germline V gene. The CDR3 has 11 residues. The DNA of the CDR3 is TGTGCCAGCATCTTCTCGGATGGCTACACCTTC. Translation: CASIFSDGYTF.

V usage is TRBV11-2 and J usage is TRBJ1-4, with D unresolved. V dropped 5 bases and J dropped 8 bases, with 9 bases sitting between them. Germline CDR1 is SGHAT and CDR2 is FQNNGV. The CDR3 runs to 12 residues. The CDR3 reads CASSLAVEKLFF. The CDR3 bases are TGTGCCAGCAGCCTTGCGGTGGAAAAACTGTTTTTT.

The rearrangement links TRBV15 to TRBJ1-2, with D maybe TRBD1 (5 bases). Germline lookup yields CDR1 LNHNV and CDR2 YYDKDF (reference sequence). V was clipped by 5 bases and J by 1 base, with 14 bases between them. This CDR3 contains 15 residues. CDR3 in amino acids: CATSSQGGFNYGYTF. CDR3 bases: TGTGCCACCAGCTCCCAGGGAGGGTTTAACTATGGCTACACCTTC. Combining the CDR3 with reference TRBV15 and TRBJ1-2 gives the whole variable domain DAMVIQNPRYQVTQFGKPVTLSCSQTLNHNVMYWYQQKSSQAPKLLFHYYDKDFNNEADTPDNFQSRRPNTSFCFLDIRSPGLGDTAMYLCATSSQGGFNYGYTFGSGTRLTVV.

Points on this clone: At one of its ends the junction is not consistent with the germline gene, which may arise from a read error. This chain links TRBV7-7 with TRBJ2-5; TRBD2 agrees at 10 bases. CDR3 length: 15 amino acids. Germline V CDR1 and CDR2: SSHAT, FNYEAQ (reference sequence). CDR3 nucleotide sequence: TGTGCTAGCAGCTTATCTAGCGGGGGTTTCGGGACCCAGTACTTC. The encoded protein is CASSLSSGGFGTQYF. Complete variable domain (other parts from reference TRBV7-7 and TRBJ2-5): GAGVSQSPRYKVTKRGQDVTLRCDPISSHATLYWYQQALGQGPEFLTYFNYEAQPDKSGLPSDRFSAERPEGSISTLTIQRTEQRDSAMYRCASSLSSGGFGTQYFGPGTRLLVL.

The J gene is TRBJ2-7, the V gene TRBV11-3; maybe TRBD2 (6 bases). Trimming took 4 bases from V and 0 from J, leaving 22 bases between them. The CDR3 has 18 residues. Germline V CDR1 and CDR2: SGHNT, YENEEA. CDR3 loop: CASSSGGGRADSSYEQYF. In nucleotides, the CDR3 is TGTGCCAGCAGCTCAGGCGGAGGGCGAGCAGATAGCTCCTACGAGCAGTACTTC.

This chain connects TRBV4-1 to TRBJ2-5; D unresolved. The CDR3 runs 15 residues. CDR1 is MGHRA, CDR2 YSYEKL, per germline. Trimming shortened V by 0 bases and J by 8 bases, and 16 bases separated the two germline ends. CDR3 nucleotides: TGCGCCAGCAGCCAAGATTCTTCCCCCTCGGGCACCCAGTACTTC. This sequence encodes CASSQDSSPSGTQYF.

The chain is built from TRBV5-6 and TRBJ2-1, with D unresolved. The V gene's germline CDR1 is SGHDT and CDR2 YYEEEE. The CDR3 extends over 12 amino acids. Trimming took off 4 bases at V and 4 bases at J, with 6 bases between the two ends. The CDR3: CASSHPYNEQFF. The CDR3 DNA follows: TGTGCCAGCAGCCACCCGTACAATGAGCAGTTCTTC.

The rearrangement joins TRBV25-1 to TRBJ2-5, with no clear D. The CDR3 totals 15 residues. Per germline, CDR1 MGHDK and CDR2 SYGVNS. With 3 bases removed from V and 4 bases from J, the gap between germline ends came to 15 bases. Written as DNA, the CDR3 is TGTGCCAGCAGTGACCGTATCAGGTTTCGAGAGACCCAGTACTTC. Translation gives CASSDRIRFRETQYF.

This clone turned up a few times. The rearrangement links TRBV11-2 to TRBJ1-6; possible D gene TRBD1, 5 bases. The CDR3 has 15 residues. CDR1 SGHAT and CDR2 FQNNGV come from the germline V gene. V lost 5 bases and J 8 bases, leaving 16 bases between the germline ends. As DNA, the CDR3 is TGTGCCAGCAGCCTGGGTGCAGGGTATTATTCACCCCTCCACTTT. Residues: CASSLGAGYYSPLHF.

The rearrangement links TRBV7-9 to TRBJ1-2, with TRBD1 identical over 7 bases. The J segment lost 4 bases and the V segment lost 6 bases, leaving 2 bases of the junction unmatched. CDR1 and CDR2 from the germline V gene are SEHNR and FQNEAQ (reference sequence). The CDR3 loop spans 12 amino acids. The CDR3 nucleotides read TGTGCCAGCAGGGGGACAGTCTATGGCTACACCTTC. Amino acid sequence: CASRGTVYGYTF.

The gene calls are TRBV5-1 and TRBJ2-2, with D maybe TRBD1 (5 bases). The germline V and J ends were trimmed by 7 bases and 5 bases, with 24 bases remaining between them. Germline V CDR1 and CDR2: SGHRS, YFSETQ. The CDR3 is made up of 17 amino acids. The CDR3 coding sequence is TGCGCCAGCTCCCTTGGTAGGGCACCAAAGGGGACCGGGGAGCTGTTTTTT. The encoded protein is CASSLGRAPKGTGELFF.

The chain joins TRBV5-4 to TRBJ2-5; either TRBD1 or TRBD2 may supply D (5 bases each). Trimming stripped 3 bases from V and 1 base from J, with 13 bases between. The CDR3 is 15 amino acids. Germline CDR1 reads SGHNT; CDR2 reads YYREEE (reference sequence). The CDR3 coding sequence is TGTGCCAGCAGCTCTTCCGGGGCAACCCAAGAGACCCAGTACTTC. Translating gives CASSSSGATQETQYF.

This clone came up once. The chain uses TRBV5-6 and TRBJ2-1, with 8 bases fitting TRBD2. With 0 bases clipped from V and 4 bases from J, the junction kept 6 bases outside the gene matches. Per the germline V gene, CDR1 is SGHDT and CDR2 is YYEEEE. The CDR3 loop spans 16 amino acids. The CDR3 sequence: CASSLGSGDLYNEQFF. CDR3 nucleotide sequence: TGTGCCAGCAGCTTGGGTAGCGGGGACCTTTACAATGAGCAGTTCTTC.

V gene TRBV7-2 combines with J gene TRBJ1-6, with D possibly being TRBD1 (5 bases). The germline gives CDR1 SGHTA, CDR2 FQGNSA. Trimming pared 1 base from V and 0 bases from J, leaving 10 bases between. The CDR3 sequence is 17 residues long. The chain's CDR3 is CASSLDGTSSYNSPLHF. As DNA, the CDR3 is TGTGCCAGCAGCTTAGATGGGACCAGCTCCTATAATTCACCCCTCCACTTT. Supplemented by reference TRBV7-2 and TRBJ1-6, the full variable domain reads GAGVSQSPSNKVTEKGKDVELRCDPISGHTALYWYRQSLGQGLEFLIYFQGNSAPDKSGLPSDRFSAERTGGSVSTLTIQRTQQEDSAVYLCASSLDGTSSYNSPLHFGNGTRLTVT.

This clone came up once. The J gene is TRBJ2-7, the V gene TRBV4-1; TRBD2 is a possible D gene (6 bases). The CDR3 contains 14 residues. Germline V lookup: CDR1 MGHRA, CDR2 YSYEKL. The ends were cut back, 1 base at V and 3 bases at J, with 10 bases in the middle. This CDR3 reads CASSQGHSGYEQYF. The CDR3 bases are TGCGCCAGCAGCCAAGGCCATAGCGGCTACGAGCAGTACTTC.

This clone was counted a few times. The chain has TRBV30 and TRBJ1-2; D is ambiguous. CDR1 is GTSNPN, CDR2 SVGIG, per germline (reference sequence). Trimming cost V 0 bases and J 5 bases, with 7 bases left between them. The CDR3 loop spans 12 amino acids. The CDR3 region is CAWSVGRYGYTF. CDR3 bases: TGTGCCTGGAGTGTAGGCAGGTATGGCTACACCTTC.

There are a few counts of this clone. The chain carries TRBV7-9 and TRBJ1-5; no firm D call. Germline V gene sequence: CDR1 SEHNR, CDR2 FQNEAQ (reference sequence). CDR3 size: 14 residues. V gave up 4 bases and J gave up 3 bases, with 10 bases separating them. This CDR3 is CASSSDVNNQPQHF. CDR3 DNA: TGTGCCAGCAGCTCTGACGTTAACAATCAGCCCCAGCATTTT.

This sequence joins TRBV2 and TRBJ1-5; maybe TRBD1 (6 bases). This CDR3 has 16 residues. Germline assignment: CDR1 SNHLY and CDR2 FYNNEI. The V end lost 0 bases, the J end lost 7 bases, and 16 bases lay between the germline ends. The chain's CDR3 is CASSEAPVSGVQPQHF. The CDR3 region has the DNA TGTGCCAGCAGTGAAGCCCCCGTCTCAGGGGTCCAGCCCCAGCATTTT.

This chain uses TRBV18 with TRBJ2-5; D gene unclear. V shed 0 bases and J shed 1 base, with 3 bases lying between them. The CDR3 extends over 13 amino acids. CDR1 and CDR2 from the germline V gene are KGHSH and LQKENI. CDR3 protein: CASSPPTQETQYF. The DNA for the CDR3 is TGTGCCAGCTCACCACCGACCCAAGAGACCCAGTACTTC.

This chain connects TRBV9 to TRBJ2-1; no clear D gene. This CDR3 region has 12 residues. CDR1 is SGDLS and CDR2 is YYNGEE in the germline V gene. Trimming shortened V by 0 bases and J by 9 bases, and 7 bases separated the two germline ends. CDR3 amino acids: CASSVEVGEQFF. CDR3 nucleotides: TGTGCCAGCAGCGTAGAGGTCGGTGAGCAGTTCTTC.

J is TRBJ1-1 and V is TRBV6-4, with D unresolved. The germline V gene encodes CDR1 MRHNA and CDR2 SNTAGT. The CDR3 loop spans 13 amino acids. V was clipped by 8 bases and J by 4 bases, with 14 bases between them. CDR3 nucleotide sequence: TGTGCCAGCGGAAGGGCCCCGGGCACTGAAGCTTTCTTT. Protein product: CASGRAPGTEAFF.

This chain links TRBV19 with TRBJ2-7; TRBD2 agrees at 11 bases. Germline assignment: CDR1 LNHDA and CDR2 SQIVND (reference sequence). With V trimmed by 4 bases and J by 2 bases, 1 base remained unmatched. CDR3 size: 14 residues. CDR3 nucleotides: TGTGCCAGTAGTAGACTAGCGGGAACCTACGAGCAGTACTTC. Its translation: CASSRLAGTYEQYF.

This chain joins TRBV28 and TRBJ1-5, with 9 positions matching TRBD1. Unmatched junction bases numbered 2, after V lost 2 bases and J lost 0 bases. From germline, CDR1 is MDHEN and CDR2 SYDVKM. The CDR3 extends over 16 amino acids. CDR3 bases: TGTGCCAGCAGTTTAGTGGGACAGGGTAGCAATCAGCCCCAGCATTTT. Its translation is CASSLVGQGSNQPQHF.

The J gene is TRBJ1-1, the V gene TRBV6-5; TRBD1 aligns across 8 bases. Germline trimming cut 6 bases from V and 5 bases from J; bases unmatched to any gene: 8. Looked up from germline, CDR1 is MNHEY and CDR2 is SVGAGI. CDR3 length: 14 amino acids. CDR3 in DNA: TGTGCCAGCAGGTCTTACAGGGGGAGAACTGAAGCTTTCTTT. It yields the protein CASRSYRGRTEAFF.

This clone was observed a handful of times. The same CDR3 is also encoded by other DNA sequences in this sample. The V call is TRBV4-1, the J call TRBJ1-2; D possibly corresponds to TRBD1 (5 bases). The CDR3 loop spans 12 amino acids. Germline V gene data show CDR1 as MGHRA and CDR2 as YSYEKL. The V end lost 0 bases, the J end lost 8 bases, and 7 bases lay between the germline ends. CDR3 loop: CASSQDGGGYTF. CDR3 DNA: TGCGCCAGCAGCCAAGATGGGGGAGGCTACACCTTC.

The chain employs TRBV5-4 and TRBJ1-2; TRBD1 might be the D (6 bases). The CDR3 runs 16 residues. Germline CDR1 reads SGHNT; CDR2 reads YYREEE (reference sequence). Trimming cost V 4 bases and J 2 bases, with 18 bases left between them. For the CDR3, the DNA is TGTGCCAGCAGCCGGATTTCAAGTACAGGGAACTATGGCTACACCTTC. Translated, it gives CASSRISSTGNYGYTF.

The chain has TRBV6-5 and TRBJ1-5, with a tentative D call TRBD1 (5 bases). The CDR3 sequence is 15 residues long. Deletions cut 4 bases from V and 5 bases from J, with 15 bases between. Germline CDR1 reads MNHEY; CDR2 reads SVGAGI. The DNA for the CDR3 is TGTGCCAGCAGTTGGGGAGGGGCAGGGCATCAGCCCCAGCATTTT. Protein: CASSWGGAGHQPQHF.

The chain carries TRBV7-9 and TRBJ2-7, with D possibly TRBD1 on 5 matching bases. Trimming pared 3 bases from V and 2 bases from J, leaving 20 bases between. This CDR3 region has 17 residues. Per germline, CDR1 SEHNR and CDR2 FQNEAQ (reference sequence). CDR3 residues: CASSFLAVQGRAYEQYF. CDR3 DNA sequence: TGTGCCAGCAGCTTTTTGGCTGTTCAGGGAAGGGCCTACGAGCAGTACTTC. Full variable domain (remainder filled in from reference TRBV7-9 and TRBJ2-7): DTGVSQNPRHKITKRGQNVTFRCDPISEHNRLYWYRQTLGQGPEFLTYFQNEAQLEKSRLLSDRFSAERPKGSFSTLEIQRTEQGDSAMYLCASSFLAVQGRAYEQYFGPGTRLTVT.

J is TRBJ2-7 and V is TRBV5-4; D gene unclear. V was cut by 4 bases and J by 4 bases, with 18 bases left in between. Germline V gives CDR1 SGHNT, CDR2 YYREEE (reference sequence). CDR3 size: 15 residues. The CDR3 protein is CASSHHEGLGYEQYF. The CDR3 DNA sequence: TGTGCCAGCAGCCATCACGAAGGTTTAGGGTACGAGCAGTACTTC.

The DNA for the CDR3 is TGCGCCAGCAGCCATATCCGGAGCCCCTCCTACGAGCAGTACTTC. This translates into CASSHIRSPSYEQYF. This chain connects TRBV4-3 to TRBJ2-7; no definite D call. Between the trimmed V and J ends, which lost 3 bases and 0 bases, there was a span of 12 bases. CDR1 is LGHNA and CDR2 is YSLEER in the germline V gene. The CDR3 contains 15 residues.

The chain couples TRBV10-3 to TRBJ2-3; D perhaps matches TRBD2 (6 bases). The CDR3 is 19 residues long. Germline V gives CDR1 ENHRY, CDR2 SYGVKD. Between the trimmed V and J ends, which lost 0 bases and 2 bases, there was a span of 21 bases. This CDR3 reads CAISESLQEGFFHTDTQYF. The CDR3 bases are TGTGCCATCAGTGAGTCGCTCCAGGAGGGGTTTTTCCACACAGATACGCAGTATTTT.

The rearrangement uses TRBV9 and TRBJ2-7; 10 nucleotides agree with TRBD2. This CDR3 region has 16 residues. CDR1 and CDR2 from the germline V gene are SGDLS and YYNGEE. The V and J ends lost 0 bases and 2 bases, in that order; junction bases with no gene match: 5. The DNA of the CDR3 is TGTGCCAGCAGCGTAGGAGCTAGCGGGGGTACCTACGAGCAGTACTTC. Translated, it gives CASSVGASGGTYEQYF.